The next 11 T cell receptor beta chains were all read from a single sample in a study of OX40 agonist ivuxolimab in advanced cancers. The method behind the library was the immunoSEQ multiplex PCR assay. Imported from immuneACCESS, the table was reduced by TCRdb to in-frame sequences with V and J called. These copies leave out some clones; in studies compared against another copy, an unresolved V gene accounts for under half, and the cause of the remainder is not known. Counted in this sample were 45,000 to 55,000 clones; approximately 79% of them appeared once. 1.5% to 2% of the sample comes from the top ten. The specimen was CD4+ or CD8+ T cells sorted from blood, collected in a trial of the OX40 agonist ivuxolimab. The source of these receptors is an adult with an advanced solid tumor such as melanoma, head and neck, liver or kidney cancer.

The rearrangement uses TRBV2 and TRBJ1-4, with D unclear. The CDR3 sequence is 15 residues long. V lost 2 bases and J lost 1, with 8 bases in between. Germline V gene sequence: CDR1 SNHLY, CDR2 FYNNEI. CDR3 residues: CASSENGLTNEKLFF. The CDR3 DNA reads TGTGCCAGCAGTGAAAATGGGTTAACTAATGAAAAACTGTTTTTT.

The CDR3 coding sequence is TGTGCCAGCAGCCCCCAGGGTTCCGCGATTCCAAACATTCAGTACTTC. Translation: CASSPQGSAIPNIQYF. The J gene is TRBJ2-4, the V gene TRBV9; tentatively, D is TRBD1 (5 bases). Trimming removed 4 bases from V and 6 bases from J, with 20 bases in between. The length of the CDR3 is 16 residues. Germline V gene data show CDR1 as SGDLS and CDR2 as YYNGEE.

The CDR3 DNA reads as TGTGCCAGCAGTTCCGGGCTTTACGGGGGCCCAGAGACCCAGTACTTC. This translates into CASSSGLYGGPETQYF. The chain uses TRBV27 and TRBJ2-5; D possibly matches TRBD1 or TRBD2 (6 bases each). Germline loops: CDR1 MNHEY, CDR2 SMNVEV (reference sequence). The CDR3 sequence is 16 residues long. V was cut by 4 bases and J by 4 bases, with 19 bases left in between.

The V call is TRBV4-1, the J call TRBJ2-7; 10 bases map to TRBD2. Trimming at V came to 4 bases and at J to 3 bases, leaving 3 bases not matched to a gene. Germline V lookup: CDR1 MGHRA, CDR2 YSYEKL. This CDR3 contains 14 residues. The CDR3 reads CASSLGTSDYEQYF. The CDR3 coding sequence is TGCGCCAGCAGCCTGGGGACTAGCGACTACGAGCAGTACTTC.

The CDR3 DNA reads as TGTGCCAGCAGTTTGTCCCTTTACGAGCAGTACTTC. Translation: CASSLSLYEQYF. This rearrangement joins TRBV28 to TRBJ2-7; D uncertain. The CDR3 has 12 amino acids. Looked up from germline, CDR1 is MDHEN and CDR2 is SYDVKM. Deletions cut 3 bases from V and 4 bases from J, with 7 bases between.

The V gene is TRBV15, the J gene TRBJ2-1; 7 nucleotides agree with TRBD2. This CDR3 is built from 15 residues. Trimming took 1 base from V and 4 from J; bases not matched to a gene: 4. Germline V gene sequence: CDR1 LNHNV, CDR2 YYDKDF (reference sequence). As DNA, the CDR3 is TGTGCCACCAGCAGAGTCGGGGGGAATTACAATGAGCAGTTCTTC. Translating gives CATSRVGGNYNEQFF.

This chain uses TRBV18 with TRBJ1-1; D gene unclear. V gave up 2 bases and J gave up 5 bases, with 18 bases separating them. This CDR3 comprises 16 residues. Germline CDR1 and CDR2: KGHSH and LQKENI. For the CDR3, the DNA is TGTGCCAGCTCACCAAATAAGCTCGACTTGGGGACTGAAGCTTTCTTT. Its translation: CASSPNKLDLGTEAFF.

This sequence joins TRBV18 and TRBJ1-3, with D perhaps matching TRBD1 (6 bases). Trimming removed 10 bases at V and 2 bases at J, with 12 bases between. Germline loops: CDR1 KGHSH, CDR2 LQKENI. CDR3 size: 13 residues. The CDR3 here is CATHRDTGNTIYF. The DNA of the CDR3 is TGTGCCACCCACCGGGACACTGGAAACACCATATATTTT.

On this clone itself: A read error may produce the germline difference seen at one junction end. CDR3 sequence reads: CASSRRGADGHTF. CDR3 coding DNA: TGTGCCAGCAGCCGGCGGGGGGCGGATGGCCACACCTTC. The rearrangement uses TRBV27 and TRBJ1-2; tentatively, D is TRBD1 (6 bases). The CDR3 has 13 residues. From germline, CDR1 is MNHEY and CDR2 SMNVEV (reference sequence).

This clone was detected once. Other DNA sequences within the sample encode an identical CDR3. This chain uses TRBV4-2 with TRBJ2-7; D not resolved. Trimming removed 0 bases at V and 5 bases at J, with 2 bases between. Germline V lookup: CDR1 LGHNA, CDR2 YNFKEQ. CDR3 size: 11 residues. The CDR3 coding sequence is TGTGCCAGCAGCCAAGAGGACGAGCAGTACTTC. It yields the protein CASSQEDEQYF.

This clone has only one observation. V and J are TRBV7-2 and TRBJ2-1; the D gene is possibly TRBD1 (5 bases). The V gene lost 10 bases and the J gene lost 8 bases, with 15 bases spanning the gap. Germline V gives CDR1 SGHTA, CDR2 FQGNSA. The CDR3 has 12 amino acids. As DNA, the CDR3 is TGTGCCACAGGGCCCCATGTGGATGAGCAGTTCTTC. Its translation: CATGPHVDEQFF.